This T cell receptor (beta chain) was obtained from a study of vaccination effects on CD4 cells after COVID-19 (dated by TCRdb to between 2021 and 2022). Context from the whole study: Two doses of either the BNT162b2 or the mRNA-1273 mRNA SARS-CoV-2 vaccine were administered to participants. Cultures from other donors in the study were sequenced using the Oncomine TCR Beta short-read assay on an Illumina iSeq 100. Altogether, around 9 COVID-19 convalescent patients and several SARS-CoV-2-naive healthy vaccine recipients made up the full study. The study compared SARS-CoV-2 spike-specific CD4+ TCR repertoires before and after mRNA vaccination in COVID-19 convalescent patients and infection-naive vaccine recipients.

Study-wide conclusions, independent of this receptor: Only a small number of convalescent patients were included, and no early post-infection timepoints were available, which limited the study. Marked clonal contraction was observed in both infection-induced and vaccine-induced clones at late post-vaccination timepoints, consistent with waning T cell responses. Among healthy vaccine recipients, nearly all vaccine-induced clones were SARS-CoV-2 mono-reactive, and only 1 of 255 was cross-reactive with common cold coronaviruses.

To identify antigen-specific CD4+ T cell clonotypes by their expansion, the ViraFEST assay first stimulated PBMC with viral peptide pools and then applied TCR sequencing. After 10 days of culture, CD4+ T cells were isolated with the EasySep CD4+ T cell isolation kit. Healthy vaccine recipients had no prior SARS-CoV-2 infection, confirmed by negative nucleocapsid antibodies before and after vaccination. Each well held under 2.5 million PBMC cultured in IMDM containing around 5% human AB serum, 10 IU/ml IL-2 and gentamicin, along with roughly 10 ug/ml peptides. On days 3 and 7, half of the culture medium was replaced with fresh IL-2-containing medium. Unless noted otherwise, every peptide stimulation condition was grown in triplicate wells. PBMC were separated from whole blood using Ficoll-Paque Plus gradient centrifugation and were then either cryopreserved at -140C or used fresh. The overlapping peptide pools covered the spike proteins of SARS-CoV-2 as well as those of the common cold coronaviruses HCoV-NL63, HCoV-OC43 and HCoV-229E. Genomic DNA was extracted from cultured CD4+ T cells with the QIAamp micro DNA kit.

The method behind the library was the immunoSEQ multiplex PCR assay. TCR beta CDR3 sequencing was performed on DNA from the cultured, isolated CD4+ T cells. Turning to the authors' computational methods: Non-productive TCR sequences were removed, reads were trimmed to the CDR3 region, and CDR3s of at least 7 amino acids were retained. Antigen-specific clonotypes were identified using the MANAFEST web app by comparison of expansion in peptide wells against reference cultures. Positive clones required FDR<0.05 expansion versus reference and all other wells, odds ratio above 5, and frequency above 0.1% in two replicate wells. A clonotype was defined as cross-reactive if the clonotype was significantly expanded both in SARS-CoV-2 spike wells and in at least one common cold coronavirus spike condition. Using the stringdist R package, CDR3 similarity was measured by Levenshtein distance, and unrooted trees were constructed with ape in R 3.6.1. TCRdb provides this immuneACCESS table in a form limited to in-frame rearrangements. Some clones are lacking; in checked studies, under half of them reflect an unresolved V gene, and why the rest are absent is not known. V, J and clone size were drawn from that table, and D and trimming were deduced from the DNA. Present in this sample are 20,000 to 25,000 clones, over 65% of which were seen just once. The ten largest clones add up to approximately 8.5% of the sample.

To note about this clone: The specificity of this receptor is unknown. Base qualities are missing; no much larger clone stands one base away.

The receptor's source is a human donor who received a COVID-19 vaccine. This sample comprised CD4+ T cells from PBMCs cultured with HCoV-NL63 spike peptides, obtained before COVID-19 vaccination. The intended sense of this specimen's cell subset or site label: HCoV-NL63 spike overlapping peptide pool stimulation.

Here is the DNA: TGTGCCAGCAGCAAGGACATAGGCGAGCAGTACTTC. It encodes CASSKDIGEQYF. This sequence uses TRBV2 and TRBJ2-7, and possibly TRBD1, on 5 matching bases. CDR1 and CDR2 (SNHLY, FYNNEI) derive from the germline V gene. Inclusive of the bounding cysteine and phenylalanine, the CDR3 is 12 residues long. The entry retains the CDR3 DNA only, 36 bases that are in frame from base 1. V is reduced by 6 bases and J by 6 bases, leaving a spacing of 12 bases between them.